Included here is one T cell receptor beta chain sequence, with context. These data originate in a study of CXCR4 blockade with PD-1 therapy in pancreatic cancer. The trim removed 6 bases at V and 3 bases at J, leaving 6 bases unmatched. Germline CDR1 reads LNHDA; CDR2 reads SQIVND (reference sequence). The CDR3 has 14 amino acids. Repertoires were generated with immunoSEQ multiplex PCR, while TCRdb's copy carries only in-frame clones and drops some. The sample shows about 490 clones, about 35% of them seen only once. The V gene is TRBV19, the J gene TRBJ1-2; the match to TRBD1 covers 8 bases. This receptor was taken from a human donor with pancreatic ductal adenocarcinoma. Source material: tumor tissue. CDR3 coding DNA: TGTGCCAGTAGCCCGGACAGGGTTGACTATGGCTACACCTTC. It codes for CASSPDRVDYGYTF. The full variable domain, rest sourced from reference TRBV19 and TRBJ1-2, is DGGITQSPKYLFRKEGQNVTLSCEQNLNHDAMYWYRQDPGQGLRLIYYSQIVNDFQKGDIAEGYSVSREKKESFPLTVTSAQKNPTAFYLCASSPDRVDYGYTFGSGTRLTVV.